Below, 18 T cell receptor beta chains from the same sample are listed, as sequenced in a study of blood T cell repertoires in COVID-19. Assay: immunoSEQ multiplex PCR; the TCRdb copy retains only in-frame clones and omits some. The sample has 100,000 to 150,000 clones; just under 80% are singletons. Specimen: peripheral blood. All receptors derive from a man aged 60 to 75 with active or convalescent COVID-19.

The rearrangement uses TRBV19 and TRBJ2-3, with TRBD1 identical over 7 bases. Germline V gene lookup returns CDR1 LNHDA and CDR2 SQIVND (reference sequence). V was clipped by 5 bases and J by 0 bases; unmatched bases: 11. The CDR3 sequence is 17 residues long. CDR3 amino acids: CASSHWTGSPSTDTQYF. CDR3 nucleotide sequence: TGTGCCAGTAGTCACTGGACAGGTAGCCCTAGCACAGATACGCAGTATTTT.

This chain connects TRBV14 to TRBJ2-2, with a possible D match to TRBD1 (5 bases). The V and J ends lost 2 bases and 3 bases respectively, with 7 bases between them. CDR3 length: 14 amino acids. CDR1 and CDR2 from the germline V gene are SGHDN and FVKESK. This CDR3 is CASSQIRDTGELFF. Written as DNA, the CDR3 is TGTGCCAGCAGCCAAATCAGGGACACCGGGGAGCTGTTTTTT.

This sequence joins TRBV24-1 and TRBJ1-5, with D maybe TRBD1 (5 bases). This CDR3 spans 19 amino acids. Germline V gene lookup returns CDR1 KGHDR and CDR2 SFDVKD. V lost 4 bases to trimming and J lost 4 bases, with 25 bases between them. The CDR3 sequence: CATSEQAPGLGRGNQPQHF. The CDR3 DNA follows: TGTGCCACCAGTGAACAAGCCCCGGGACTCGGTAGGGGTAATCAGCCCCAGCATTTT.

The J gene is TRBJ1-2, the V gene TRBV4-3, with no clear D. V lost 0 bases, J lost 0 bases, and 5 bases lay in between. Germline assignment: CDR1 LGHNA and CDR2 YSLEER. The CDR3 consists of 14 residues. The CDR3: CASSQEEANYGYTF. The DNA for the CDR3 is TGCGCCAGCAGCCAAGAGGAGGCTAACTATGGCTACACCTTC.

The chain uses TRBV28 and TRBJ1-3, with D unclear. The V gene's germline CDR1 is MDHEN and CDR2 SYDVKM. V lost 6 bases and J lost 6, with 6 bases in between. There are 11 residues in the CDR3. As DNA, the CDR3 is TGTGCCAGCAGCTGGCTAAACACCATATATTTT. Its protein product is CASSWLNTIYF.

J is TRBJ1-1 and V is TRBV9, with 7 positions matching TRBD1. The CDR3 is 15 residues long. The V and J ends lost 3 bases and 6 bases, in that order; junction bases with no gene match: 11. Looked up from germline, CDR1 is SGDLS and CDR2 is YYNGEE. The CDR3 region has the DNA TGTGCCAGCAGCGCAACTACAGGGGAAGTCGCTGAAGCTTTCTTT. As protein: CASSATTGEVAEAFF. Based on the CDR3 plus reference TRBV9 and TRBJ1-1, the full variable domain is DSGVTQTPKHLITATGQRVTLRCSPRSGDLSVYWYQQSLDQGLQFLIQYYNGEERAKGNILERFSAQQFPDLHSELNLSSLELGDSALYFCASSATTGEVAEAFFGQGTRLTVV.

This clone was detected a few times. The chain carries TRBV12-3 or TRBV12-4 and TRBJ2-1; 7 bases are shared with TRBD2. CDR3 length: 13 amino acids. Losses at the gene ends were 10 bases for V and 5 bases for J; bases not matched to a gene: 8. The CDR3 region has the DNA TGTGCCATCCTTCTCCTAGCGGACAATGAGCAGTTCTTC. Amino acid sequence: CAILLLADNEQFF.

The chain carries TRBV2 and TRBJ1-4; 7 bases are a match to TRBD1. J lost 5 bases, V lost 4 bases, and 7 bases had no gene match. CDR1 is SNHLY and CDR2 is FYNNEI in the germline V gene. The CDR3 length is 15 residues. CDR3 nucleotides: TGTGCCAGCAGTGGGCGAGGGGACAGCAATGAAAAACTGTTTTTT. This codes for CASSGRGDSNEKLFF.

This chain joins TRBV29-1 and TRBJ1-1, with D perhaps matching TRBD1 (6 bases). Germline loops: CDR1 SQVTM, CDR2 ANQGSEA. This CDR3 region has 13 residues. Trimming took 7 bases from V and 5 from J, leaving 17 bases between them. The CDR3 region is CSGYRDYKTEAFF. The CDR3 DNA reads TGCAGCGGCTACAGGGACTATAAAACTGAAGCTTTCTTT.

The chain recombines TRBV18 with TRBJ1-5; 8 bases line up with TRBD1. In germline, CDR1 is KGHSH, CDR2 LQKENI. The CDR3 contains 15 residues. With V trimmed by 0 bases and J by 5 bases, 3 bases remained unmatched. Here the CDR3 reads CASSPPQGADQPQHF. The DNA of the CDR3 is TGTGCCAGCTCACCACCGCAGGGGGCCGATCAGCCCCAGCATTTT.

In DNA, the CDR3 is TGTGCCATCAGACCGGGACTAGCGACTGAGCAGTTCTTC. It translates to CAIRPGLATEQFF. The V and J genes are TRBV10-3 and TRBJ2-1; 10 positions match TRBD2. Trimming took 6 bases from V and 9 from J; bases not matched to a gene: 5. CDR3 length equals 13 residues. CDR1 ENHRY and CDR2 SYGVKD come from the germline V gene.

The chain has TRBV3-1 (or the pseudogene TRBV3-2) and TRBJ2-7; TRBD2 matches 10 bases. The CDR3 totals 19 residues. Unmatched junction bases numbered 12, after V lost 0 bases and J lost 1 base. Germline CDR1 is LGHDT and CDR2 is YNNKEL (reference sequence). CDR3 sequence reads: CASSQDKGLGLAESYEQYF. The DNA for the CDR3 is TGTGCCAGCAGCCAAGATAAGGGGCTTGGACTAGCGGAGTCCTACGAGCAGTACTTC.

This rearrangement joins TRBV18 to TRBJ2-1, with 7 bases matching TRBD1. With 2 bases clipped from V and 8 bases from J, the junction kept 6 bases outside the gene matches. The CDR3 totals 14 residues. In germline, CDR1 is KGHSH, CDR2 LQKENI. The CDR3 nucleotides are TGTGCCAGCTCACCAACCACAGGGGTGGATGAGCAGTTCTTC. This gives the protein CASSPTTGVDEQFF.

The rearrangement joins TRBV18 to TRBJ1-2, with a weak D call TRBD1 (6 bases). Germline CDR1 and CDR2: KGHSH and LQKENI. Trimming took 6 bases from V and 4 from J, leaving 15 bases between them. The CDR3 totals 14 residues. CDR3 in DNA: TGTGCCAGCTCTGAACAGGGAGAGGGCTATGGCTACACCTTC. It yields the protein CASSEQGEGYGYTF.

This clone was seen once. CDR3 residues: CASSLADRGNTEAFF. Written as DNA, the CDR3 is TGCGCCAGCAGCTTGGCGGACAGGGGGAACACTGAAGCTTTCTTT. This rearrangement joins TRBV5-1 to TRBJ1-1; 9 positions match TRBD1. This CDR3 is 15 amino acids long. Germline CDR1 and CDR2: SGHRS and YFSETQ. J lost 1 base, V lost 0 bases, and 1 base had no gene match. The whole variable domain, filled in from reference TRBV5-1 and TRBJ1-1, reads KAGVTQTPRYLIKTRGQQVTLSCSPISGHRSVSWYQQTPGQGLQFLFEYFSETQRNKGNFPGRFSGRQFSNSRSEMNVSTLELGDSALYLCASSLADRGNTEAFFGQGTRLTVV.

A single count supports this clone. As DNA, the CDR3 is TGTGCCAGCTCAACGTCCCGGGACAGGGCCTATGGCTACACCTTC. Residues: CASSTSRDRAYGYTF. The chain links TRBV18 to TRBJ1-2; 9 bases are shared with TRBD1. V lost 5 bases to trimming and J lost 4 bases; unmatched junction nucleotides: 8. CDR1 and CDR2 from the germline V gene are KGHSH and LQKENI. This CDR3 is built from 15 residues.

This clone was counted a single time. V usage is TRBV12-3 or TRBV12-4 and J usage is TRBJ2-7; D uncertain. CDR3 size: 13 residues. The V end lost 3 bases, the J end lost 3 bases, and 9 bases lay between the germline ends. The CDR3 nucleotides read TGTGCCAGCAGTTTGTCTCTCCGCTACGAGCAGTACTTC. Amino acids: CASSLSLRYEQYF.

The CDR3 DNA sequence: TGTGCCAGCTCACAAGAACAGGGGACAGGTTCACCCCTCCACTTT. This sequence encodes CASSQEQGTGSPLHF. The chain couples TRBV18 to TRBJ1-6; 8 bases agree with TRBD1. The germline V gene has CDR1 KGHSH and CDR2 LQKENI. V shed 4 bases and J 9 bases; nucleotides not matched to a gene: 8. This CDR3 has 15 residues.